The 27 T cell receptor beta chains below were found in one sample sequenced in a study of blood T cell repertoires in COVID-19. Here immunoSEQ multiplex PCR was the method, and the copy in TCRdb shows in-frame clones only, minus some. The sample lists 170,000 or so clones, about 87% seen once, with 2.5% to 3.5% in the top ten. Sequencing was carried out using peripheral blood. The receptors were sampled from a man between 35 and 55 years old with active or convalescent COVID-19.

This clone was picked up one time. The chain links TRBV9 to TRBJ2-5; 7 bases map to TRBD2. The V gene's germline CDR1 is SGDLS and CDR2 YYNGEE. CDR3 length: 17 amino acids. V lost 3 bases, J lost 1 base, and 12 bases stayed unmatched. CDR3 in amino acids: CASSADPLAASQETQYF. CDR3 DNA sequence: TGTGCCAGCAGCGCAGACCCCCTAGCGGCCTCCCAAGAGACCCAGTACTTC.

The J gene is TRBJ1-3, the V gene TRBV12-3 or TRBV12-4; D is unclear. The V and J ends lost 7 bases and 8 bases respectively, with 15 bases between them. The length of the CDR3 is 13 residues. This CDR3 is CASKSIERDTIYF. Here the CDR3 DNA reads TGTGCCAGCAAGAGCATTGAGCGGGACACCATATATTTT.

The chain has TRBV4-1 and TRBJ2-7; D is undetermined. Germline assignment: CDR1 MGHRA and CDR2 YSYEKL. The germline V and J ends were trimmed by 3 bases and 7 bases, with 28 bases remaining between them. This CDR3 has 18 residues. This CDR3 is CASSHLPIMLGTPTEQYF. CDR3 DNA sequence: TGCGCCAGCAGCCATCTCCCAATTATGCTAGGAACTCCAACAGAGCAGTACTTC.

This clone occurred once. The chain employs TRBV6-2 or TRBV6-3 and TRBJ1-4, with TRBD1 identical over 9 bases. V was clipped by 5 bases and J by 0 bases; unmatched bases: 4. Germline assignment: CDR1 MNHEY and CDR2 SVGEGT. The CDR3 runs 16 residues. Here the CDR3 reads CASSHGQGTTNEKLFF. CDR3 in DNA: TGTGCCAGCAGTCACGGACAGGGGACAACTAATGAAAAACTGTTTTTT.

This sequence joins TRBV9 and TRBJ2-5; TRBD2 matches at 13 bases. The CDR3 is 16 amino acids. Germline values: CDR1 SGDLS, CDR2 YYNGEE. J was trimmed by 5 bases and V by 3 bases; bases with no gene match: 7. The CDR3 region is CASSDRLAGGVETQYF. Written as DNA, the CDR3 is TGTGCCAGCAGCGACCGACTAGCGGGGGGAGTGGAGACCCAGTACTTC.

This chain links TRBV7-9 with TRBJ1-1; a possible D gene is TRBD1 (5 bases). V lost 5 bases and J 2 bases, leaving 12 bases between the germline ends. There are 14 residues in the CDR3. The germline gives CDR1 SEHNR, CDR2 FQNEAQ (reference sequence). The CDR3 here is CASSESGVNTEAFF. The DNA of the CDR3 is TGTGCCAGCAGCGAATCGGGGGTAAACACTGAAGCTTTCTTT.

The genes are TRBV9 and TRBJ2-7; 7 bases agree with TRBD2. Germline trimming cut 4 bases from V and 1 base from J; bases unmatched to any gene: 5. In germline, CDR1 is SGDLS, CDR2 YYNGEE. CDR3 length: 14 residues. The CDR3 DNA sequence: TGTGCCAGCAGCCCCCCGGGGGGTTCCTACGAGCAGTACTTC. Protein product: CASSPPGGSYEQYF.

The gene calls are TRBV2 and TRBJ1-4; 8 bases are a match to TRBD1. This CDR3 comprises 14 residues. Germline CDR1 and CDR2: SNHLY and FYNNEI. J gave up 8 bases and V 5 bases, and 7 bases lay outside the gene matches. The CDR3 region is CASSYTGGGEKLFF. The CDR3 DNA follows: TGTGCCAGCAGTTATACAGGGGGTGGAGAAAAACTGTTTTTT. Together with reference TRBV2 and TRBJ1-4, the CDR3 gives the full variable domain: EPEVTQTPSHQVTQMGQEVILRCVPISNHLYFYWYRQILGQKVEFLVSFYNNEISEKSEIFDDQFSVERPDGSNFTLKIRSTKLEDSAMYFCASSYTGGGEKLFFGSGTQLSVL.

CDR3 region: CASIIDRGHGYTF. As DNA, the CDR3 is TGTGCCAGCATAATCGACAGGGGACATGGCTACACCTTC. The J gene is TRBJ1-2, the V gene TRBV5-8, with TRBD1 identical over 8 bases. Germline assignment: CDR1 SGHTS and CDR2 YDEGEE. V was clipped by 6 bases and J by 6 bases; unmatched bases: 7. The CDR3 is 13 residues long.

The chain uses TRBV10-1 and TRBJ2-7, with no clear D. The CDR3 length is 15 residues. Germline V gives CDR1 WNHNN, CDR2 SYGVQD (reference sequence). Trimming left V 2 bases short and J 4 bases short, with 15 bases between. The chain's CDR3 is CASSEGQENVYEQYF. As DNA, the CDR3 is TGCGCCAGCAGTGAGGGCCAGGAAAACGTATACGAGCAGTACTTC.

V gene TRBV13 combines with J gene TRBJ1-3; TRBD1 might be the D (5 bases). Trimming took 3 bases from V and 0 from J, leaving 18 bases between them. Looked up from germline, CDR1 is PRHDT and CDR2 is FYEKMQ (reference sequence). CDR3 length: 18 amino acids. This CDR3 is CASSFTPPEGNSGNTIYF. CDR3 in DNA: TGTGCCAGCAGCTTCACCCCGCCGGAGGGGAACTCTGGAAACACCATATATTTT.

The rearrangement links TRBV3-1 (or the pseudogene TRBV3-2) to TRBJ2-3; possibly TRBD2 for D (5 bases). The CDR3 has 15 amino acids. In germline, CDR1 is LGHDT, CDR2 YNNKEL (reference sequence). Trimming removed 4 bases from V and 4 bases from J, with 15 bases in between. Here the CDR3 reads CASSPGGTPADTQYF. The CDR3 DNA is TGTGCCAGCAGCCCAGGAGGAACGCCAGCAGATACGCAGTATTTT.

The chain has TRBV28 and TRBJ2-1; a possible D gene is TRBD1 (6 bases). Germline-derived CDR1 and CDR2 are MDHEN and SYDVKM. V was shortened by 6 bases and J by 7 bases, with 16 bases between the two germline ends. The CDR3 sequence is 14 residues long. Written as DNA, the CDR3 is TGTGCCAGCAGCTCTCAACAGGGACGGAATGAGCAGTTCTTC. It specifies CASSSQQGRNEQFF.

This sequence joins TRBV5-1 and TRBJ1-6; no definite D call. The V end lost 6 bases, the J end lost 6 bases, and 10 bases lay between the germline ends. The germline gives CDR1 SGHRS, CDR2 YFSETQ. This CDR3 comprises 13 residues. This CDR3 reads CASTQTVNSPLHF. DNA for the CDR3: TGCGCCAGCACTCAAACAGTTAATTCACCCCTCCACTTT. Filled out from reference TRBV5-1 and TRBJ1-6, the complete variable domain reads KAGVTQTPRYLIKTRGQQVTLSCSPISGHRSVSWYQQTPGQGLQFLFEYFSETQRNKGNFPGRFSGRQFSNSRSEMNVSTLELGDSALYLCASTQTVNSPLHFGNGTRLTVT.

There are a few counts of this clone. The chain links TRBV6-5 to TRBJ2-2; 8 bases line up with TRBD1. The CDR3 has 13 residues. Trimming at V came to 5 bases and at J to 8 bases, leaving 4 bases not matched to a gene. CDR1 and CDR2 from the germline V gene are MNHEY and SVGAGI. Written as DNA, the CDR3 is TGTGCCAGCAGTACAGGGGGAGGTGGGGAGCTGTTTTTT. It is translated as CASSTGGGGELFF.

The chain carries TRBV5-1 and TRBJ1-5; perhaps TRBD1 as D (6 bases). The CDR3 covers 14 residues. In germline, CDR1 is SGHRS, CDR2 YFSETQ. V dropped 3 bases and J dropped 2 bases, with 9 bases sitting between them. In nucleotides, the CDR3 is TGCGCCAGCAGCTCCGAGGGGGGCAATCAGCCCCAGCATTTT. As protein: CASSSEGGNQPQHF.

This chain uses TRBV11-3 with TRBJ2-1; D might be TRBD2 (5 bases). Trimming removed 5 bases at V and 6 bases at J, with 14 bases between. The CDR3 contains 14 residues. Germline assignment: CDR1 SGHNT and CDR2 YENEEA. The CDR3: CASSTRWRSNEQFF. Here the CDR3 DNA reads TGTGCCAGCAGCACCCGGTGGAGGAGCAATGAGCAGTTCTTC. Together with reference TRBV11-3 and TRBJ2-1, the CDR3 gives the full variable domain: EAGVVQSPRYKIIEKKQPVAFWCNPISGHNTLYWYLQNLGQGPELLIRYENEEAVDDSQLPKDRFSAERLKGVDSTLKIQPAELGDSAVYLCASSTRWRSNEQFFGPGTRLTVL.

The V call is TRBV4-1, the J call TRBJ1-2; no clear D. Germline V gene sequence: CDR1 MGHRA, CDR2 YSYEKL. The CDR3 contains 13 residues. V was clipped by 1 base and J by 11 bases, with 14 bases between them. The CDR3 bases are TGCGCCAGCAGCCAAGTGGCCCTAGGAGGTTACACCTTC. This translates into CASSQVALGGYTF.

CDR3 loop: CASSLWESETQYF. CDR3 in DNA: TGTGCCAGCAGCTTATGGGAGAGCGAGACCCAGTACTTC. The chain recombines TRBV7-9 with TRBJ2-5, with a possible D match to TRBD2 (5 bases). The CDR3 has 13 amino acids. Deletions cut 2 bases from V and 5 bases from J, with 9 bases between. CDR1 SEHNR and CDR2 FQNEAQ come from the germline V gene (reference sequence).

The chain couples TRBV27 to TRBJ1-5; 8 bases align to TRBD1. This CDR3 is 16 amino acids long. Germline CDR1 reads MNHEY; CDR2 reads SMNVEV (reference sequence). The V and J ends lost 3 bases and 2 bases, in that order; junction bases with no gene match: 6. The CDR3 DNA reads as TGTGCCAGCAGTTTCGGGGCAGGGGGCCGCAATCAGCCCCAGCATTTT. It translates to CASSFGAGGRNQPQHF.

The rearrangement uses TRBV4-1 and TRBJ2-7, with 9 bases lining up with TRBD1. This CDR3 comprises 20 residues. Germline CDR1 reads MGHRA; CDR2 reads YSYEKL. V shed 3 bases, J shed 5 bases, and the junction held 23 bases outside the gene matches. The CDR3 here is CASSQYGRDRAVGALDEQYF. The CDR3 DNA sequence: TGCGCCAGCAGCCAGTACGGTCGGGACAGGGCCGTTGGTGCCTTGGACGAGCAGTACTTC.

The rearrangement joins TRBV2 to TRBJ2-5, with D tentatively TRBD2 (7 bases). This CDR3 region has 15 residues. V shed 6 bases and J shed 5 bases, with 19 bases lying between them. CDR1 and CDR2 (germline): SNHLY, FYNNEI. DNA of the CDR3: TGTGCCAGCAGCCTCGGGGGGCCAATCCGGGAGACCCAGTACTTC. This gives the protein CASSLGGPIRETQYF.

This chain links TRBV4-3 with TRBJ2-1; 8 bases are shared with TRBD1. This CDR3 is built from 14 residues. Per the germline V gene, CDR1 is LGHNA and CDR2 is YSLEER. V trimming: 2 bases; J trimming: 5 bases; junction bases outside the gene matches: 2. The CDR3 loop is CASSQWGQDNEQFF. In DNA form, the CDR3 reads TGCGCCAGCAGCCAATGGGGACAGGACAATGAGCAGTTCTTC.

The chain couples TRBV29-1 to TRBJ2-7; D is ambiguous. V dropped 1 base and J dropped 6 bases, with 10 bases sitting between them. The CDR3 spans 12 residues. Germline V gene sequence: CDR1 SQVTM, CDR2 ANQGSEA. As DNA, the CDR3 is TGCAGCGTTGAAGTCCAGTCAATCGAGCAGTACTTC. Protein: CSVEVQSIEQYF.

The chain combines TRBV4-1 with TRBJ1-6, with D maybe TRBD1 (6 bases). The CDR3 is 16 amino acids. V gave up 0 bases and J gave up 9 bases, with 15 bases separating them. Looked up from germline, CDR1 is MGHRA and CDR2 is YSYEKL. DNA for the CDR3: TGCGCCAGCAGCCAAGATGAAGCGGGGGGCCGTTCACCCCTCCACTTT. Translated: CASSQDEAGGRSPLHF.

The chain uses TRBV19 and TRBJ2-5, with 14 positions matching TRBD2. Trimming took 4 bases from V and 2 from J; bases not matched to a gene: 6. Germline V gene lookup returns CDR1 LNHDA and CDR2 SQIVND (reference sequence). The CDR3 runs 17 residues. CDR3 protein: CASSTGLAGASQETQYF. In DNA form, the CDR3 reads TGTGCCAGTAGTACGGGACTAGCGGGGGCCTCTCAAGAGACCCAGTACTTC. Combining the CDR3 with reference TRBV19 and TRBJ2-5 gives the whole variable domain DGGITQSPKYLFRKEGQNVTLSCEQNLNHDAMYWYRQDPGQGLRLIYYSQIVNDFQKGDIAEGYSVSREKKESFPLTVTSAQKNPTAFYLCASSTGLAGASQETQYFGPGTRLLVL.

The chain couples TRBV9 to TRBJ1-6; D remains unclear. With 3 bases removed from V and 7 bases from J, the gap between germline ends came to 5 bases. The CDR3 extends over 12 amino acids. CDR1 SGDLS and CDR2 YYNGEE come from the germline V gene. In DNA form, the CDR3 reads TGTGCCAGCAGCGCTAGGAATTCACCCCTCCACTTT. Translation: CASSARNSPLHF.